This T cell receptor (beta chain) was sequenced during a study of OX40 agonist ivuxolimab in advanced cancers. Study findings and constraints: Among the lowest peripheral clonal expansion occurred in 0.1-3.0 mg/kg partial responders.

A remark on this clone: The antigen is not known.

Clones were sequenced by immunoSEQ multiplex PCR, and TCRdb holds only the in-frame ones, with some missing. The table has 97,000 or so clones, roughly 89% seen once. CDR3 length: 16 residues. Germline V lookup: CDR1 MNHEY, CDR2 SMNVEV (reference sequence). With 5 bases removed from V and 7 bases from J, the gap between germline ends came to 21 bases. The rearrangement joins TRBV27 to TRBJ1-5; perhaps TRBD1 as D (6 bases). The sequence came from an adult with an advanced solid tumor such as melanoma, head and neck, liver or kidney cancer. This specimen was CD4+ or CD8+ T cells sorted from blood, taken in a trial of the OX40 agonist ivuxolimab. The CDR3: CASSILQGPPFQPQHF. CDR3 nucleotides: TGTGCCAGCAGTATCTTACAGGGCCCGCCGTTCCAGCCCCAGCATTTT.